The 5 T cell receptor beta chains below all came from one sample that was sequenced in a study of blood T cells in healthy people across ages. Primed by a sample-barcoded 5' primer and a J-beta primer mix, a second PCR proceeded for roughly 7 to 12 cycles. TCRdb re-called the 5' RACE reads through MiXCR, storing one row per CDR3 protein. Found here are over 500,000 distinct CDR3 sequences, approximately 52% of them singletons; the top ten hold 13%. The specimen was blood. All receptors come from a woman over 75 in good health.

The chain has TRBV29-1 and TRBJ1-2; D unclear. The CDR3 is 13 amino acids. V was cut by 0 bases and J by 4 bases, with 9 bases left in between. The V gene's germline CDR1 is SQVTM and CDR2 ANQGSEA. The CDR3 region has the DNA TGCAGCGTTGAAGATCGGACCAGCTATGGCTACACCTTC. Its protein product is CSVEDRTSYGYTF.

A few counts support this clonotype. The V gene is TRBV3-1, the J gene TRBJ2-1; 7 bases are shared with TRBD2. J was trimmed by 8 bases and V by 3 bases; bases with no gene match: 13. Germline V lookup: CDR1 LGHDT, CDR2 YNNKEL (reference sequence). The CDR3 covers 16 residues. CDR3 sequence: CASSQDASGLSHEQFF. In DNA form, the CDR3 reads TGTGCCAGCAGCCAGGATGCTAGCGGTCTTTCCCATGAGCAGTTCTTC.

The genes are TRBV10-2 and TRBJ2-5; D possibly corresponds to TRBD2 (6 bases). The length of the CDR3 is 15 residues. Germline V gene lookup returns CDR1 WSHSY and CDR2 SAAADI. Trimming stripped 2 bases from V and 2 bases from J, with 12 bases between. CDR3 in amino acids: CASSESGDLQETQYF. The CDR3 DNA is TGCGCCAGCAGTGAGAGTGGGGACTTACAAGAGACCCAGTACTTC.

The V call is TRBV29-1, the J call TRBJ2-5; 10 bases map to TRBD2. From germline, CDR1 is SQVTM and CDR2 ANQGSEA. CDR3 length: 15 amino acids. The trim removed 5 bases at V and 2 bases at J, leaving 8 bases unmatched. The CDR3 coding sequence is TGCAGCGTTCCCCCACTAGCGGGGCCACAAGAGACCCAGTACTTC. Residues: CSVPPLAGPQETQYF. The variable domain in full, completed from reference TRBV29-1 and TRBJ2-5, reads SAVISQKPSRDICQRGTSLTIQCQVDSQVTMMFWYRQQPGQSLTLIATANQGSEATYESGFVIDKFPISRPNLTFSTLTVSNMSPEDSSIYLCSVPPLAGPQETQYFGPGTRLLVL.

This clonotype was observed a few times. This sequence joins TRBV29-1 and TRBJ2-3; 7 bases align to TRBD2. Unmatched junction bases numbered 10, after V lost 4 bases and J lost 3 bases. Germline V CDR1 and CDR2: SQVTM, ANQGSEA. This CDR3 has 15 amino acids. For the CDR3, the DNA is TGCAGCGTTGTTAAAGAGCGGGGTTGGACAGATACGCAGTATTTT. It is translated as CSVVKERGWTDTQYF.